Listed here are 21 T cell receptor beta chains from one sample, sequenced in a study of blood T cell repertoires in COVID-19. Generated by immunoSEQ multiplex PCR, the TCRdb table keeps only in-frame clones and is missing some. The sample carries about 140,000 clones, 60% to 85% recorded once. The specimen was peripheral blood. The receptors derive from a man aged 50-59 years with acute or convalescent COVID-19.

A word on this clone: This same CDR3 is encoded by further DNA sequences in the sample. This chain links TRBV19 with TRBJ2-2; TRBD2 might be the D (6 bases). In germline, CDR1 is LNHDA, CDR2 SQIVND (reference sequence). V was trimmed by 4 bases and J by 5 bases, leaving 11 bases between them. This CDR3 is built from 14 residues. The CDR3 DNA sequence: TGTGCCAGTAGTAGCGGGGCAGGTACCGGGGAGCTGTTTTTT. It translates to CASSSGAGTGELFF.

This chain connects TRBV6-5 to TRBJ2-7, with TRBD1 matching over 8 bases. CDR1 and CDR2 from the germline V gene are MNHEY and SVGAGI. CDR3 length: 14 amino acids. The ends lost 5 bases at V and 4 bases at J; junction bases unmatched: 7. The chain's CDR3 is CASSSGTGVYEQYF. CDR3 coding DNA: TGTGCCAGCAGTAGTGGGACAGGAGTATACGAGCAGTACTTC.

The V gene is TRBV9, the J gene TRBJ1-1; 8 positions agree with TRBD1. J was trimmed by 6 bases and V by 1 base; bases with no gene match: 5. The CDR3 has 14 residues. Germline V lookup: CDR1 SGDLS, CDR2 YYNGEE. CDR3 region: CASSVSQGDAEAFF. CDR3 nucleotides: TGTGCCAGCAGCGTATCACAGGGGGACGCTGAAGCTTTCTTT.

As DNA, the CDR3 is TGTGCCAGCAGCCCGAGGGAGGGGGGGGCCACAGATACGCAGTATTTT. Protein: CASSPREGGATDTQYF. The chain recombines TRBV9 with TRBJ2-3, with D possibly matching TRBD2 (7 bases). CDR1 SGDLS and CDR2 YYNGEE come from the germline V gene. The CDR3 runs 16 residues. Trimming cost V 4 bases and J 2 bases, with 17 bases left between them.

The chain uses TRBV6-2 or TRBV6-3 and TRBJ2-5, with D perhaps TRBD2 (5 bases). The CDR3 has 15 residues. CDR1 and CDR2 from the germline V gene are MNHEY and SVGEGT. V lost 2 bases and J 5 bases, leaving 15 bases between the germline ends. CDR3 loop: CASSYALLGGETQYF. The CDR3 DNA is TGTGCCAGCAGTTACGCCCTACTAGGTGGGGAGACCCAGTACTTC.

The chain links TRBV4-2 to TRBJ2-5; TRBD2 matches 12 bases. The J segment lost 1 base and the V segment lost 0 bases, leaving 9 bases of the junction unmatched. CDR1 is LGHNA and CDR2 is YNFKEQ in the germline V gene. The CDR3 has 19 amino acids. In nucleotides, the CDR3 is TGTGCCAGCAGCCAAGATCCCCCGACTAGCGGGGGCCGCCAAGAGACCCAGTACTTC. It yields the protein CASSQDPPTSGGRQETQYF.

V gene TRBV6-4 combines with J gene TRBJ2-1, with 8 bases lining up with TRBD2. Trimming took 2 bases from V and 6 from J; bases not matched to a gene: 0. CDR1 MRHNA and CDR2 SNTAGT come from the germline V gene. The CDR3 is made up of 13 amino acids. CDR3 sequence: CASSDGTSNEQFF. In DNA form, the CDR3 reads TGTGCCAGCAGTGACGGGACTAGCAATGAGCAGTTCTTC.

This sequence joins TRBV28 and TRBJ1-5; 10 nucleotides agree with TRBD1. CDR1 is MDHEN, CDR2 SYDVKM, per germline. V shed 8 bases and J 5 bases; nucleotides not matched to a gene: 6. The CDR3 totals 14 residues. CDR3 residues: CASEGQGTDQPQHF. CDR3 sequence (DNA): TGTGCCAGCGAGGGACAGGGGACGGATCAGCCCCAGCATTTT. The full variable domain, in which reference TRBV28 and TRBJ1-5 provide the parts outside the CDR3, is DVKVTQSSRYLVKRTGEKVFLECVQDMDHENMFWYRQDPGLGLRLIYFSYDVKMKEKGDIPEGYSVSREKKERFSLILESASTNQTSMYLCASEGQGTDQPQHFGDGTRLSIL.

The chain employs TRBV12-5 and TRBJ1-1; a weak D match, TRBD1 (6 bases). The germline V and J ends were trimmed by 5 bases and 10 bases, with 23 bases remaining between them. From germline, CDR1 is LGHNT and CDR2 FRNRAP. The length of the CDR3 is 15 residues. In nucleotides, the CDR3 is TGTGCTAGTGGTAACGATGACAGGTCCCCTCTAGGAGCTTTCTTT. It encodes CASGNDDRSPLGAFF.

The rearrangement links TRBV7-8 to TRBJ1-2; 8 nucleotides align to TRBD1. The CDR3 spans 12 residues. The junction had 6 bases not matched to a gene; V was cut back by 8 bases and J by 7 bases. From germline, CDR1 is SGHVS and CDR2 FQNEAQ. The CDR3 DNA sequence: TGTGCCAGCGGCCAGGGGGCTGGTGGCTACACCTTC. Translating it yields CASGQGAGGYTF.

This chain links TRBV12-3 or TRBV12-4 with TRBJ2-2; D possibly corresponds to TRBD2 (6 bases). Trimming removed 8 bases from V and 4 bases from J, with 11 bases in between. The CDR3 totals 13 residues. The CDR3 here is CASGLGGTGELFF. DNA for the CDR3: TGTGCCAGCGGCCTCGGGGGCACCGGGGAGCTGTTTTTT.

This chain connects TRBV5-1 to TRBJ1-2; 10 bases agree with TRBD1. CDR3 length: 14 amino acids. Germline CDR1 is SGHRS and CDR2 is YFSETQ. The trim removed 6 bases at V and 4 bases at J, leaving 6 bases unmatched. Here the CDR3 reads CASNIGTGVYGYTF. CDR3 DNA sequence: TGCGCCAGCAACATAGGGACAGGGGTCTATGGCTACACCTTC.

The chain links TRBV20-1 to TRBJ2-3; D is uncertain. The CDR3 is made up of 15 amino acids. Germline-derived CDR1 and CDR2 are DFQATT and SNEGSKA (reference sequence). Trimming removed 3 bases at V and 0 bases at J, with 13 bases between. CDR3 loop: CSASPLHGSTDTQYF. The CDR3 DNA reads TGCAGTGCTAGTCCTCTCCACGGGAGCACAGATACGCAGTATTTT.

The genes are TRBV5-1 and TRBJ1-5, with D maybe TRBD1 (6 bases). This CDR3 is built from 15 residues. Trimming took 5 bases from V and 3 from J, leaving 15 bases between them. Germline-derived CDR1 and CDR2 are SGHRS and YFSETQ. Here the CDR3 DNA reads TGCGCCAGCAGTTTAGCCGGACAGATCAATCAGCCCCAGCATTTT. It encodes CASSLAGQINQPQHF. Full variable domain (missing parts from reference TRBV5-1 and TRBJ1-5): KAGVTQTPRYLIKTRGQQVTLSCSPISGHRSVSWYQQTPGQGLQFLFEYFSETQRNKGNFPGRFSGRQFSNSRSEMNVSTLELGDSALYLCASSLAGQINQPQHFGDGTRLSIL.

The rearrangement uses TRBV18 and TRBJ1-5; no clear D. The CDR3 spans 14 residues. V lost 2 bases and J lost 3, with 8 bases in between. The V gene's germline CDR1 is KGHSH and CDR2 LQKENI. CDR3 DNA: TGTGCCAGCTCACCAAACCGAGTCAATCAGCCCCAGCATTTT. This sequence encodes CASSPNRVNQPQHF.

The chain employs TRBV10-3 and TRBJ1-6; tentatively, D is TRBD1 (6 bases). V lost 0 bases and J 7 bases, leaving 13 bases between the germline ends. Germline CDR1 and CDR2: ENHRY and SYGVKD. The CDR3 consists of 16 residues. This CDR3 is CAISESSRGYNSPLHF. CDR3 nucleotide sequence: TGTGCCATCAGTGAGTCGAGCAGGGGATACAATTCACCCCTCCACTTT.

This clone is a singleton in its sample. The chain couples TRBV4-2 to TRBJ1-1; 11 bases map to TRBD1. Germline assignment: CDR1 LGHNA and CDR2 YNFKEQ. CDR3 length equals 16 residues. The junction had 5 bases not matched to a gene; V was cut back by 3 bases and J by 2 bases. This CDR3 is CASSHAGTGGNTEAFF. The CDR3 bases are TGTGCCAGCAGCCACGCCGGGACAGGGGGAAACACTGAAGCTTTCTTT.

The chain uses TRBV7-2 and TRBJ1-1; no definite D call. The CDR3 is 13 amino acids. The V gene's germline CDR1 is SGHTA and CDR2 FQGNSA. The V end was cut by 4 bases, the J end by 6 bases, with 12 bases between. CDR3 in DNA: TGTGCCAGCAGCTCATGGGGAGGCGCTGAAGCTTTCTTT. Translating gives CASSSWGGAEAFF.

The chain recombines TRBV30 with TRBJ1-3, with D uncertain. CDR1 and CDR2 (germline): GTSNPN, SVGIG (reference sequence). V lost 5 bases and J lost 2, with 10 bases in between. The CDR3 length is 13 residues. The CDR3 loop reads CAWAPGAGNTIYF. The CDR3 bases are TGTGCCTGGGCCCCCGGGGCTGGAAACACCATATATTTT.

V gene TRBV3-1 (or the pseudogene TRBV3-2) combines with J gene TRBJ2-3; 9 nucleotides match TRBD2. Germline-derived CDR1 and CDR2 are LGHDT and YNNKEL (reference sequence). The length of the CDR3 is 17 residues. V shed 1 base, J shed 3 bases, and the junction held 8 bases outside the gene matches. The DNA for the CDR3 is TGTGCCAGCAGCCAAGGACAGGGCACTAGCGGGACAGATACGCAGTATTTT. This encodes CASSQGQGTSGTDTQYF.

V usage is TRBV10-1 and J usage is TRBJ2-3; D possibly corresponds to TRBD1 (5 bases). This CDR3 has 15 residues. The germline V gene encodes CDR1 WNHNN and CDR2 SYGVQD (reference sequence). Between the trimmed V and J ends, which lost 2 bases and 0 bases, there was a span of 9 bases. The CDR3 sequence: CASSEPAGSTDTQYF. The CDR3 DNA follows: TGCGCCAGCAGTGAGCCGGCAGGGAGCACAGATACGCAGTATTTT.